This record concerns one T cell receptor beta chain sequence. Its antigen is unknown. PCR was performed a second time for about 6 to 11 cycles using a sample-barcoded 5' primer and a J-beta primer mix. Researchers report that a template-switch adaptor with 12 random nucleotides tagged each cDNA molecule. MiXCR was run by TCRdb on the 5' RACE reads, yielding one entry per CDR3 protein. The sample yields about 780,000 distinct CDR3 sequences, about half seen once. This specimen belongs to a study of blood T cells in healthy people across ages. Study-wide points: Any conclusive comparison of naive versus antigen-experienced cells was prevented by using unsorted PBMCs.

Germline V gene data show CDR1 as ENHRY and CDR2 as SYGVKD. This CDR3 is built from 16 residues. V was pared by 2 bases and J by 6 bases, with 17 bases between. The receptor was derived from a man aged 80 or over in good health. V gene TRBV10-3 combines with J gene TRBJ2-1; the D is unclear. Sequencing was done on a sample of blood. CDR3 in amino acids: CAISELRLDKPNEQFF. CDR3 nucleotide sequence: TGTGCCATCAGTGAGCTTCGTCTAGATAAGCCCAATGAGCAGTTCTTC.